The subject of this entry is one T cell receptor (beta chain). Antigen: not known. Since all of the isolated RNA was reverse transcribed, expressed TCRB transcripts were what got sequenced. Measured with immunoSEQ multiplex PCR; TCRdb has only the in-frame clones, and not every one. The table shows approximately 240,000 clones, with 16% occurring only once. These data belong to a study of beta chain features in type 1 diabetes. Background on the study: What patients shared with healthy donors was a similar profile of age, gender and cell yields.

Study-wide points: TCRB CDR3s from Type 1 diabetes patients were moderately but significantly shorter in all four CD4+ subsets.

Trimming took 5 bases from V and 6 from J; bases not matched to a gene: 2. The CDR3 sequence is 14 residues long. Germline V gene sequence: CDR1 SGHTA, CDR2 FQGTGA. The sequence came from a man under 40 with type 1 diabetes. V gene TRBV7-3 combines with J gene TRBJ2-3; 13 bases are a match to TRBD2. Sequenced sample: naive CD4+ T cells from blood. DNA for the CDR3: TGTGCCAGCAGCGTACTAGCGGGAGGGGATACGCAGTATTTT. Encoded protein: CASSVLAGGDTQYF.